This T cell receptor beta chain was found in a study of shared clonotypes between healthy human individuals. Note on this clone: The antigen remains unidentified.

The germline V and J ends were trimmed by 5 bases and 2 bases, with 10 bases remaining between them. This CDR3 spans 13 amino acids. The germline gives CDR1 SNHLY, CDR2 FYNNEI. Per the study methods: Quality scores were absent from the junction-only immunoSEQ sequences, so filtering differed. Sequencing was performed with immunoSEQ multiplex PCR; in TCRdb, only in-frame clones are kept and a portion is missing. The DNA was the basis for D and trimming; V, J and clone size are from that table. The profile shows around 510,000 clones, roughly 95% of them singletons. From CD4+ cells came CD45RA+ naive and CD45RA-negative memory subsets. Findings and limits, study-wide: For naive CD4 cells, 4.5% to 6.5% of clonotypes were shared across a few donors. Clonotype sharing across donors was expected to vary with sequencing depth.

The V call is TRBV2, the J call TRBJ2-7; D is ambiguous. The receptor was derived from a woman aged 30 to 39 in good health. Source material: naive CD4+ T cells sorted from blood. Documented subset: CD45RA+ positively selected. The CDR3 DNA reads TGTGCCAGCAGTTTAAGTTCCGCCTACGAGCAGTACTTC. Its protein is CASSLSSAYEQYF.